A selection of T cell receptor beta chains follows, all from one sample in a study of CD8 T cells in ankylosing spondylitis. One entry per CDR3 protein results from TCRdb running MiXCR on the 5' RACE reads. The repertoire holds roughly 700,000 distinct CDR3 sequences, under 20% seen once, with under 20% in the top ten. Material: blood, either unsorted or a sorted T cell fraction (not recorded which). The receptors shown here come from a male donor with ankylosing spondylitis. CDR3s include the opening cysteine and the closing phenylalanine or tryptophan. The D gene is left open where the match is weak. Expanded clones are given a class, and other clones once, few, many or no size at all.

d_gene	len	v_gene	abundance	j_gene	CDR3nt	CDR3aa
TRBD2	16	TRBV3-1	.	TRBJ2-1	TGTGCCAGCAGCCATCAACTAGCGGGAGCGGTCAATGAGCAGTTCTTC	CASSHQLAGAVNEQFF
.	18	TRBV11-1	.	TRBJ1-2	TGTGCCAGCAGCTCCCCGGGACTGACAGTCCAGCCTCACTATGGCTACACCTTC	CASSSPGLTVQPHYGYTF
.	14	TRBV7-2	few	TRBJ2-2	TGTGCCAGCAGCCCCTCCCTGGTCTCCGGGGAGCTGTTTTTT	CASSPSLVSGELFF
.	14	TRBV7-7	.	TRBJ2-5	TGTGCTAGCAGCCCAGGCGGGGGCGGGGAGACCCAGTACTTC	CASSPGGGGETQYF
.	14	TRBV27	few	TRBJ1-4	TGTGCCAGCGCGGCGCCAGGGGTGGCTGAAAAACTGTTTTTT	CASAAPGVAEKLFF
.	17	TRBV5-1	few	TRBJ2-1	TGCGCCAGCAGCTTGGCCAGGATACAGGGTGTACGCAATGAGCAGTTCTTC	CASSLARIQGVRNEQFF
.	14	TRBV19	few	TRBJ2-3	TGTGCCAGTAGTATTCCGGGTCTGACAGATACGCAGTATTTT	CASSIPGLTDTQYF
.	15	TRBV9	few	TRBJ2-1	TGTGCCAGCAGCGTAGCGGGGACGGGGAACAATGAGCAGTTCTTC	CASSVAGTGNNEQFF
TRBD2	17	TRBV12-3/TRBV12-4	.	TRBJ2-7	TGTGCCAGCAGTTTGAACTCCAACCTAGCGGGAGCATACGAGCAGTACTTC	CASSLNSNLAGAYEQYF
.	13	TRBV29-1	.	TRBJ2-7	TGCAGCGTTGGCGGCAGGATGTTCTACGAGCAGTACTTC	CSVGGRMFYEQYF
.	14	TRBV7-2	.	TRBJ2-1	TGTGCCAGCAGCTTATCCCCAGTGGCTGTTGAGCAGTTCTTC	CASSLSPVAVEQFF
.	15	TRBV2	.	TRBJ2-7	TGTGCCAGCAGTGATCAGGCGGGATCGGCCTACGAGCAGTACTTC	CASSDQAGSAYEQYF
.	14	TRBV12-3/TRBV12-4	few	TRBJ1-4	TGTGCCAGCAGTCCCAGAGGAGCTAATGAAAAACTGTTTTTT	CASSPRGANEKLFF
.	11	TRBV29-1	.	TRBJ1-2	TGCAGCGTTGGCGGGGTGGATGGCTACACCTTC	CSVGGVDGYTF
.	14	TRBV25-1	once	TRBJ2-1	TGTGCCAGCAGTGGCGTCGGCCGCTACAATGAGCAGTTCTTC	CASSGVGRYNEQFF
.	16	TRBV5-1	many	TRBJ2-1	TGCGCCAGCAGCGGGGCTGGGGGACCTCTTGACAATGAGCAGTTCTTC	CASSGAGGPLDNEQFF
.	13	TRBV15	few	TRBJ2-1	TGTGCCACCAGCGAGGGGTTTCGCAATGAGCAGTTCTTC	CATSEGFRNEQFF
TRBD1	18	TRBV27	few	TRBJ2-3	TGTGCCAGCAGTTTAAATTCAGTCTCGGACAGGGGAAAAGATACGCAGTATTTT	CASSLNSVSDRGKDTQYF
.	14	TRBV12-3/TRBV12-4	few	TRBJ1-1	TGTGCCAGCAGTTTAAGTAACAGCGAAAAAGAAGCTTTCTTT	CASSLSNSEKEAFF
.	14	TRBV20-1	few	TRBJ1-5	TGCAGTGCTAGTTGGCCTTATAGCAATCAGCCCCAGCATTTT	CSASWPYSNQPQHF
.	15	TRBV11-2	.	TRBJ1-3	TGTGCCAGCAGCTTCCCTCAGGGCTCTGGAAACACCATATATTTT	CASSFPQGSGNTIYF
TRBD1	14	TRBV7-6	few	TRBJ2-7	TGTGCCAGCAGCCCGGGACAGCTGGCCTACGAGCAGTACTTC	CASSPGQLAYEQYF
.	14	TRBV3-1	few	TRBJ2-1	TGTGCCAGCAGTCTCCTGGCGACCTACAATGAGCAGTTCTTC	CASSLLATYNEQFF
.	15	TRBV12-3/TRBV12-4	.	TRBJ2-1	TGTGCCAGCAGCACCGGACCCGGGCCCTACAATGAGCAGTTCTTC	CASSTGPGPYNEQFF
.	14	TRBV29-1	.	TRBJ1-1	TGCAGCGTTGTGTTGGGCAGCCTGAACACTGAAGCTTTCTTT	CSVVLGSLNTEAFF
.	13	TRBV12-3/TRBV12-4	few	TRBJ2-1	TGTGCCGCCAGCAGAGCTACTTTCCATGAGCAGTTCTTC	CAASRATFHEQFF
.	12	TRBV29-1	few	TRBJ2-5	TGCAGCGTTACGGACTTCTCGTTGACCCAGTACTTC	CSVTDFSLTQYF
.	14	TRBV20-1	.	TRBJ2-1	TGCAGTGCCGAAGACGGAAGAAACTACAATGAGCAGTTCTTC	CSAEDGRNYNEQFF
TRBD2	15	TRBV7-9	.	TRBJ2-7	TGTGCCAGCAGCCGGGGGGGCGGCCCTTCCTACGAGCAGTACTTC	CASSRGGGPSYEQYF
.	13	TRBV12-3/TRBV12-4	few	TRBJ2-3	TGTGCCAGCAGTTTAGACCCCCTGGATACGCAGTATTTT	CASSLDPLDTQYF
.	17	TRBV19	few	TRBJ2-1	TGTGCCAGTAGTCCCTTAGGAGCGGCCTTCTCCTACAATGAGCAGTTCTTC	CASSPLGAAFSYNEQFF
TRBD2	17	TRBV9	.	TRBJ2-3	TGTGCCAGCAGCGTAGAAGGCGGGAGGGGTAGCACAGATACGCAGTATTTT	CASSVEGGRGSTDTQYF
.	15	TRBV11-2	.	TRBJ2-3	TGTGCCAGCAGCTCCGGGACGATGAGCACAGATACGCAGTATTTT	CASSSGTMSTDTQYF
.	15	TRBV6-5	.	TRBJ2-3	TGTGCCAGCAGTTACGGCGGCGGAGGCACAGATACGCAGTATTTT	CASSYGGGGTDTQYF
.	12	TRBV5-1	many	TRBJ2-1	TGCGCCAGCAGCTCCGACGCTAATGAGCAGTTCTTC	CASSSDANEQFF
.	14	TRBV20-1	many	TRBJ1-5	TGCAGTGCTAGAGATAGTAGCGGTGGGCAGCCCCAGCATTTT	CSARDSSGGQPQHF
.	12	TRBV12-3/TRBV12-4	.	TRBJ1-1	TGTGCCAGCAGTGCAAAAGGGATTGAAGCTTTCTTT	CASSAKGIEAFF
TRBD2	16	TRBV9	few	TRBJ2-2	TGTGCCAGCAGCGTAGGAGCGGGACTAGGGGCCGGGGAGCTGTTTTTT	CASSVGAGLGAGELFF
.	15	TRBV3-1	.	TRBJ1-1	TGTGCCAGCAGCCTTGGGGGGTACGTGAACACTGAAGCTTTCTTT	CASSLGGYVNTEAFF
TRBD1	15	TRBV28	few	TRBJ2-7	TGTGCCAGCAGAAAAGCCGGGACAGGGAGGGGCGAGCAGTACTTC	CASRKAGTGRGEQYF
.	16	TRBV5-5	few	TRBJ2-2	TGTGCCAGCAGCCAGGGCAGCCGCTCGATGACCGGGGAGCTGTTTTTT	CASSQGSRSMTGELFF
.	16	TRBV20-1	.	TRBJ1-5	TGCAGTGCTAGAGATCTGGGTCAGGGTAGCAATCAGCCCCAGCATTTT	CSARDLGQGSNQPQHF